Listed here is a single TCR beta chain. The data belong to a study of T cell changes during pregnancy in multiple sclerosis. V trimming: 7 bases; J trimming: 1 base; junction bases outside the gene matches: 6. Per the germline V gene, CDR1 is SEHNR and CDR2 is FQNEAQ (reference sequence). The length of the CDR3 is 14 residues. Libraries were prepared by immunoSEQ multiplex PCR; TCRdb keeps only in-frame clonotypes and omits some of them. The data contain tens of thousands of clones, 91% of them seen just once; the ten biggest clones take up about 1.2%. J is TRBJ1-1 and V is TRBV7-9; 7 bases fit TRBD1. The sample here was peripheral blood, taken after pregnancy. The sequence came from a female donor in good health, enrolled as a control in a pregnancy study. The CDR3 region is CASNSRTGNTEAFF. As DNA, the CDR3 is TGTGCCAGCAACTCGAGGACAGGGAACACTGAAGCTTTCTTT.